This TCR beta chain was observed in a study of CD8 T cells in ankylosing spondylitis. Study-level points and caveats: In reactive arthritis synovial fluid and blood, some motif variants had been reported before. A motif in TCR beta, a set of 8 or 9 highly homologous variants, appeared characteristic of ankylosing spondylitis blood.

Per germline, CDR1 ENHRY and CDR2 SYGVKD. V lost 1 base and J lost 3, with 9 bases in between. The CDR3 runs 14 residues. Each CDR3 protein gets one entry after TCRdb re-called the 5' RACE reads with MiXCR. The table records 110,000 to 150,000 distinct CDR3 sequences, 7% to 10% of them present only once. Points on this clonotype: Its antigen is as yet unknown.

The TCR was taken from a male donor with ankylosing spondylitis. The chain combines TRBV10-3 with TRBJ2-5, with D possibly being TRBD1 or TRBD2 (6 bases each). The sample was synovial fluid, either unsorted or a sorted T cell fraction (not recorded which). CDR3 DNA sequence: TGTGCCATCAGTGAGTGGGGGGCCGAAGAGACCCAGTACTTC. It specifies CAISEWGAEETQYF.